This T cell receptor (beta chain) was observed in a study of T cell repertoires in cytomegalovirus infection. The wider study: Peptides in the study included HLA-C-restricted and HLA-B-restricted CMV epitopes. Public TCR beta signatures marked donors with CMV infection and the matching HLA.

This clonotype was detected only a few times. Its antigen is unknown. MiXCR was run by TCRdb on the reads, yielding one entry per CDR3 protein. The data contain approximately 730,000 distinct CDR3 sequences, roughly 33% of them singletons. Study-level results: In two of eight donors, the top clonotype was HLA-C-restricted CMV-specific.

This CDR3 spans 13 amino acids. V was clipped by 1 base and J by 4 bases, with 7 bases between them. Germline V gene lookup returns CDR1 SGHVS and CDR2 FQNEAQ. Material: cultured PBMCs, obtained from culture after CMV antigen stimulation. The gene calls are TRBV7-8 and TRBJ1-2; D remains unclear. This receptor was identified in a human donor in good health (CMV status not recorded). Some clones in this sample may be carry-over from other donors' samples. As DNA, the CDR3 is TGTGCCAGCAGCTTAGATATAGCCTATGGCTACACCTTC. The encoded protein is CASSLDIAYGYTF.